This is a list of T cell receptor beta chains from one sample in a study of shared clonotypes between healthy human individuals. Measured with immunoSEQ multiplex PCR; TCRdb has only the in-frame clones, and not every one. The sample lists hundreds of thousands of clones; roughly 96% were seen once. The specimen was naive CD8+ T cells sorted from blood. These receptors were collected from a man under 40 in good health. The CDR3 runs from the conserved cysteine through the conserved F or W. A D gene is named only where the DNA matches it firmly. Only some rows state a clone size, as once, few, many or a class for expanded clones.

j_call v_call clone_size d_call cdr3_aa cdr3_nt
TRBJ2-7 TRBV11-2 NA NA CASSLVGPGPGEQYF TGTGCCAGCAGCTTAGTCGGCCCGGGACCTGGCGAGCAGTACTTC
TRBJ2-3 TRBV4-1 NA TRBD2 CASSQGLASSTDTQYF TGCGCCAGCAGCCAAGGACTAGCGTCTAGCACAGATACGCAGTATTTT
TRBJ1-1 TRBV6-5 NA NA CASSPGPYYEAFF TGTGCCAGCAGTCCTGGGCCTTATTATGAAGCTTTCTTT
TRBJ2-5 TRBV9 NA NA CASSVEEHRQYF TGTGCCAGCAGCGTAGAAGAACATCGCCAGTACTTC
TRBJ1-5 TRBV4-3 NA NA CASSQDFVESQPQHF TGCGCCAGCAGCCAGGATTTTGTCGAGAGCCAGCCCCAGCATTTT
TRBJ1-2 TRBV6-5 NA NA CASSYHGSIRYGYTF TGTGCCAGCAGTTACCACGGCAGTATACGCTATGGCTACACCTTC
TRBJ2-1 TRBV7-9 NA NA CASSPKGEQFF TGTGCCAGCAGCCCCAAGGGTGAGCAGTTCTTC
TRBJ2-2 TRBV4-1 NA NA CASSQETGELFF TGCGCCAGCAGCCAAGAAACCGGGGAGCTGTTTTTT
TRBJ2-3 TRBV4-1 NA TRBD2 CASSQEGRGKDTQYF TGCGCCAGCAGCCAAGAAGGGAGGGGAAAAGATACGCAGTATTTT
TRBJ2-1 TRBV4-3 NA TRBD2 CASSLRLAGDNEQFF TGCGCCAGCAGCCTTCGACTAGCGGGAGACAATGAGCAGTTCTTC
TRBJ2-1 TRBV4-1 NA NA CASSQDEAPAYTYNEQFF TGCGCCAGCAGCCAAGATGAAGCCCCAGCGTACACCTACAATGAGCAGTTCTTC
TRBJ2-1 TRBV2 NA TRBD1 CASSEAGLGTGAYNEQFF TGTGCCAGCAGTGAAGCTGGGTTAGGGACAGGGGCTTACAATGAGCAGTTCTTC
TRBJ2-7 TRBV2 NA TRBD2 CASSLAGSSYEQYF TGTGCCAGCAGCTTAGCGGGGAGCTCCTACGAGCAGTACTTC
TRBJ2-1 TRBV6-1 NA NA CASSEAPGRGPNNEQFF TGTGCCAGCAGTGAGGCTCCGGGACGCGGCCCGAACAATGAGCAGTTCTTC
TRBJ1-2 TRBV9 NA TRBD1 CASSADPGTDGYTF TGTGCCAGCAGCGCAGACCCCGGGACAGATGGCTACACCTTC
TRBJ2-3 TRBV7-9 NA NA CASSFQSTDTQYF TGTGCCAGCAGCTTTCAGTCTACAGATACGCAGTATTTT
TRBJ2-3 TRBV4-1 NA NA CASSQDKGDTQYF TGCGCCAGCAGCCAAGATAAGGGGGATACGCAGTATTTT
TRBJ2-7 TRBV18 NA NA CASSIGAGEYEQYF TGTGCCAGCTCAATAGGGGCAGGAGAATACGAGCAGTACTTC
TRBJ2-7 TRBV7-8 NA NA CASSLVQFSYEQYF TGTGCCAGCAGCTTGGTACAGTTTTCCTACGAGCAGTACTTC
TRBJ2-7 TRBV27 NA TRBD1 CASRRPHGTGDEQYF TGTGCCAGCAGGCGTCCTCATGGGACAGGGGACGAGCAGTACTTC
TRBJ2-1 TRBV28 NA NA CASSPSGTGYVNEQFF TGTGCCAGCAGCCCCTCCGGGACTGGGTACGTCAATGAGCAGTTCTTC
TRBJ2-1 TRBV6-6 NA NA CASSYSSERTGNEQFF TGTGCCAGCAGTTACTCGAGTGAGAGGACTGGCAATGAGCAGTTCTTC
TRBJ1-1 TRBV10-2 NA TRBD1 CASLLAGGANTEAFF TGCGCCAGCCTACTGGCAGGGGGCGCGAACACTGAAGCTTTCTTT
TRBJ2-3 TRBV27 NA TRBD2 CASSARLAGTGTQYF TGTGCCAGCAGTGCGCGACTAGCGGGTACGGGAACGCAGTATTTT
TRBJ2-5 TRBV9 NA TRBD2 CASSVELGLAGDQETQYF TGTGCCAGCAGCGTAGAGTTGGGACTAGCGGGTGATCAAGAGACCCAGTACTTC
TRBJ1-1 TRBV9 NA NA CASSVEDLTAPVNTEAFF TGTGCCAGCAGCGTAGAAGACTTAACAGCTCCCGTGAACACTGAAGCTTTCTTT
TRBJ1-1 TRBV29-1 NA NA CSVIVVNTEAFF TGCAGCGTGATAGTGGTGAACACTGAAGCTTTCTTT
TRBJ2-1 TRBV27 NA NA CASSRGRSLMDNEQFF TGTGCCAGCAGTCGGGGGCGCAGCTTAATGGACAATGAGCAGTTCTTC
TRBJ2-7 TRBV19 NA NA CASSIVDFGEQYF TGTGCCAGTAGTATAGTCGATTTCGGGGAGCAGTACTTC
TRBJ2-5 TRBV7-9 NA TRBD2 CASSPSGSWLQETQYF TGTGCCAGCAGCCCTAGCGGGAGTTGGTTACAAGAGACCCAGTACTTC
TRBJ1-5 TRBV11-2 once NA CASSHLGGGDQPQHF TGTGCCAGCAGCCACCTTGGTGGGGGTGATCAGCCCCAGCATTTT
TRBJ2-7 TRBV9 NA NA CASSVDFLTYEQYF TGTGCCAGCAGCGTGGACTTCCTCACCTACGAGCAGTACTTC
TRBJ2-2 TRBV10-1 NA TRBD2 CASSDSLAGGRRELFF TGCGCCAGCAGTGATAGTCTAGCGGGAGGCCGCCGGGAGCTGTTTTTT
TRBJ1-2 TRBV28 NA TRBD1 CATTSTGDYGYTF TGTGCCACTACGTCGACAGGGGATTATGGCTACACCTTC
TRBJ2-1 TRBV4-1 NA TRBD2 CASSQDGLAGADEQFF TGCGCCAGCAGCCAAGATGGACTAGCGGGAGCGGATGAGCAGTTCTTC
TRBJ1-2 TRBV5-5 NA NA CASSSREDTVHYGYTF TGTGCCAGCAGCTCCCGGGAAGACACCGTCCACTATGGCTACACCTTC
TRBJ2-7 TRBV13 NA NA CASSAVSYEQYF TGTGCCAGCAGCGCGGTATCCTACGAGCAGTACTTC
TRBJ2-6 TRBV18 NA NA CASYDGANVLTF TGTGCCAGCTACGATGGGGCCAACGTCCTGACTTTC
TRBJ1-1 TRBV11-2 once NA CASSVARTVNTEAFF TGTGCCAGCAGCGTGGCCCGGACTGTGAACACTGAAGCTTTCTTT
TRBJ1-2 TRBV7-9 NA NA CASSEGDYGYTF TGTGCCAGCAGCGAAGGAGACTATGGCTACACCTTC
TRBJ2-3 TRBV11-2 NA TRBD2 CASSLDGLAGGVGADTQYF TGTGCCAGCAGCTTAGACGGACTAGCGGGAGGCGTCGGGGCAGATACGCAGTATTTT
TRBJ2-1 TRBV29-1 once NA CSVEDLYNEQFF TGCAGCGTTGAAGACCTATACAATGAGCAGTTCTTC
TRBJ2-3 TRBV7-9 NA NA CASSAELTDTQYF TGTGCCAGCTCGGCGGAGCTCACAGATACGCAGTATTTT
TRBJ1-2 TRBV5-5 NA NA CASSTGVGGDGYTF TGTGCCAGCAGCACCGGGGTCGGGGGTGACGGCTACACCTTC